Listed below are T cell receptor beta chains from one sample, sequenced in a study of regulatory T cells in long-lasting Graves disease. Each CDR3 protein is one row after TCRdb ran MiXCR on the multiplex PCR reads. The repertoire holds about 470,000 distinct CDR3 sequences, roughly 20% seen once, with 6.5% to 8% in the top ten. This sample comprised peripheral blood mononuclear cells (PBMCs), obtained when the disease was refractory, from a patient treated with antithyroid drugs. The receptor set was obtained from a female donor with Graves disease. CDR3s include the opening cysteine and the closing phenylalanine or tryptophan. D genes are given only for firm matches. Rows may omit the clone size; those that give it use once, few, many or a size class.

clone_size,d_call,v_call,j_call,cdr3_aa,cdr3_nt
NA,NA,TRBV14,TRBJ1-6,CASSQGVLSPLHF,TGTGCCAGCAGCCAAGGTGTTTTGTCACCCCTCCACTTT
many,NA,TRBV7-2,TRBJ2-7,CASSLSLDYEQYF,TGTGCCAGCAGCCTCTCCCTCGACTACGAGCAGTACTTC
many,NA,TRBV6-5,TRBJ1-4,CASSYFRDPNEKLFF,TGTGCCAGCAGTTACTTCCGGGATCCTAATGAAAAACTGTTTTTT
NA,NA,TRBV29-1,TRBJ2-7,CSVEDSPSYEQYF,TGCAGCGTTGAAGACAGCCCATCCTACGAGCAGTACTTC
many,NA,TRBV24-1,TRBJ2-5,CATSDLQQDQETQYF,TGTGCCACCAGTGATTTGCAACAGGACCAAGAGACCCAGTACTTC
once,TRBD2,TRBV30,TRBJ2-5,CAWSPGTSGVQETQYF,TGTGCCTGGAGCCCGGGGACTAGCGGGGTTCAAGAGACCCAGTACTTC
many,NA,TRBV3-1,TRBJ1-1,CASSRTTNTEAFF,TGTGCCAGCAGTCGGACAACGAACACTGAAGCTTTCTTT
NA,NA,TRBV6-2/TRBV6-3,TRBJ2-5,CASSEGFRGLETQYF,TGTGCCAGCAGTGAAGGGTTCAGGGGATTGGAGACCCAGTACTTC
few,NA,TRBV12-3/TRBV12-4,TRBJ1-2,CASSLRRPVKGYTF,TGTGCCAGCAGTTTACGGCGGCCCGTCAAAGGCTACACCTTC
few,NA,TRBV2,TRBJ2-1,CASSYGPGANEQFF,TGTGCCAGCAGCTATGGACCGGGGGCGAATGAGCAGTTCTTC
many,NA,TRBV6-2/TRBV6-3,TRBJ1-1,CASSYGTEAFF,TGTGCCAGCAGTTACGGGACTGAAGCTTTCTTT
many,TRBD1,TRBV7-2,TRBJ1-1,CASSGTANTEAFF,TGTGCCAGCAGCGGGACAGCCAACACTGAAGCTTTCTTT
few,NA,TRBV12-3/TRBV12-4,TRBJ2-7,CASNPGLGYEQYF,TGTGCCAGCAACCCGGGACTTGGCTACGAGCAGTACTTC
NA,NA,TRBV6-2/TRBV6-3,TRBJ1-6,CASSYPNDGSSYNSPLHF,TGTGCCAGCAGTTACCCCAACGATGGGAGCTCCTATAATTCACCCCTCCACTTT
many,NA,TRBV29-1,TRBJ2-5,CSVLVGLETQYF,TGCAGCGTTTTAGTGGGACTGGAGACCCAGTACTTC
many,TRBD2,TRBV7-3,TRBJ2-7,CASSLGLAGPYEQYF,TGTGCCAGCAGCTTGGGACTAGCGGGACCCTACGAGCAGTACTTC
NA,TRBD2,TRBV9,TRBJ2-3,CASSVGTAGGSTDTQYF,TGTGCCAGCAGCGTAGGGACGGCGGGAGGGTCTACAGATACGCAGTATTTT
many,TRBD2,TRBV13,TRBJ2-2,CASSLWGTSSTGELFF,TGTGCCAGCAGCTTATGGGGGACTAGCAGCACCGGGGAGCTGTTTTTT
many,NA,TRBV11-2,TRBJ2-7,CASSPRIGSYEQYF,TGTGCCAGCAGCCCACGTATAGGGAGCTACGAGCAGTACTTC
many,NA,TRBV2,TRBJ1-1,CASSESDSLNTEAFF,TGTGCCAGCAGTGAGAGCGACAGTTTGAACACTGAAGCTTTCTTT
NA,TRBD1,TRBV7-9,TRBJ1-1,CASSKGADWYTEAFF,TGTGCCAGCAGCAAGGGGGCCGACTGGTACACTGAAGCTTTCTTT
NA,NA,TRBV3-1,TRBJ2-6,CASSQDFGGSGANVLTF,TGTGCCAGCAGCCAAGATTTTGGAGGGTCTGGGGCCAACGTCCTGACTTTC
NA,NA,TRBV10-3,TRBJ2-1,CASGGQYNEQFF,TGTGCAAGCGGGGGACAGTACAATGAGCAGTTCTTC
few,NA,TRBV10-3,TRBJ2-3,CASSVRDPSTDTQYF,TGTGCCAGCAGTGTGAGAGACCCTAGCACAGATACGCAGTATTTT
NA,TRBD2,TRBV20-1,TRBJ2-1,CSARDRTSGYNEQFF,TGCAGTGCTAGAGATCGAACTAGCGGGTACAATGAGCAGTTCTTC
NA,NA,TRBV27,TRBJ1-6,CASSLLRTANSPLHF,TGTGCCAGCAGTTTACTACGGACAGCCAATTCACCCCTCCACTTT
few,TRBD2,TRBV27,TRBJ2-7,CASSYLGTSGPHYEQYF,TGTGCCAGCAGTTACCTTGGGACTAGCGGGCCCCACTACGAGCAGTACTTC
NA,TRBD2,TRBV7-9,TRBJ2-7,CASSLGFSGTYEQYF,TGTGCCAGCAGCTTAGGATTTAGCGGGACCTACGAGCAGTACTTC
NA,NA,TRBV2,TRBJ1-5,CASSFEFSGGGGNQPQHF,TGTGCCAGCAGCTTCGAATTCTCGGGGGGCGGCGGCAATCAGCCCCAGCATTTT
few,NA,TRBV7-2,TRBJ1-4,CASSPTSVEKLFF,TGTGCCAGCAGCCCGACTTCGGTGGAAAAACTGTTTTTT
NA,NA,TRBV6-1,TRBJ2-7,CASSMAGTYEQYF,TGTGCCAGCAGTATGGCAGGGACCTACGAGCAGTACTTC
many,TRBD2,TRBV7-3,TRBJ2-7,CASSLGLAGEDEQYF,TGTGCCAGCAGCTTGGGACTAGCGGGAGAAGATGAGCAGTACTTC
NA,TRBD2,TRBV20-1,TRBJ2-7,CSAASGTSACEQYF,TGCAGTGCGGCCTCCGGGACTAGCGCCTGCGAGCAGTACTTC
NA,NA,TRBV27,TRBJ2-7,CASSLHRLPYEQYF,TGCGCCAGCAGTTTGCACCGTTTACCCTACGAGCAGTACTTC
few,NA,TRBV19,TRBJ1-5,CASNHRGGGSNQPQHF,TGTGCCAGTAATCATCGAGGTGGGGGAAGCAATCAGCCCCAGCATTTT
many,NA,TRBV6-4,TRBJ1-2,CASRPGSANYGYTF,TGTGCCAGCAGGCCAGGGTCCGCTAACTATGGCTACACCTTC
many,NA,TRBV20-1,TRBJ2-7,CSASRIVTYEQYF,TGCAGTGCTTCTAGGATCGTCACGTACGAGCAGTACTTC
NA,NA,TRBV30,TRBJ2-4,CASERIKNIQYF,TGTGCCTCGGAGAGAATCAAAAACATTCAGTACTTC
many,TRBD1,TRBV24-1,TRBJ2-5,CATSDPGTGLETQYF,TGTGCCACCAGTGATCCCGGGACAGGATTAGAGACCCAGTACTTC
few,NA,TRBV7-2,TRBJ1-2,CASRFRQDNYGYTF,TGTGCCAGCAGATTTCGACAGGATAACTATGGCTACACCTTC
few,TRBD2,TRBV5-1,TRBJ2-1,CASSLGEPGLVYEQFF,TGCGCCAGCAGCTTGGGGGAACCGGGACTAGTCTATGAGCAGTTCTTC
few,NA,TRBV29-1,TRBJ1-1,CSVVGALWNTEAFF,TGCAGCGTTGTGGGGGCGCTTTGGAACACTGAAGCTTTCTTT
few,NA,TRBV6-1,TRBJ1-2,CASFSMIDGYTF,TGTGCCAGCTTCAGCATGATCGATGGCTACACCTTC
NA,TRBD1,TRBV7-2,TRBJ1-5,CARSPKTGNVDQPQHF,TGTGCCCGCAGCCCCAAGACAGGGAACGTAGATCAGCCCCAGCATTTT
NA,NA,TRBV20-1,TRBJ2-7,CSARTGSYEQYF,TGCAGTGCCAGGACCGGGTCCTACGAGCAGTACTTC
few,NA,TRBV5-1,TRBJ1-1,CASSLVGGGNTEAFF,TGCGCCAGCAGCTTGGTCGGGGGGGGGAACACTGAAGCTTTCTTT
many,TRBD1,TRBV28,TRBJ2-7,CASSLVGGSYEQYF,TGTGCCAGCAGCTTAGTAGGGGGCAGCTACGAGCAGTACTTC
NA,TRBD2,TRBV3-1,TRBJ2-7,CASSQFPGTSDEQYF,TGTGCCAGCAGCCAATTTCCCGGGACTAGCGACGAGCAGTACTTC
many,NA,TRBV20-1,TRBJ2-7,CSATLGASIYEQYF,TGCAGTGCTACCCTAGGGGCTAGCATCTACGAGCAGTACTTC
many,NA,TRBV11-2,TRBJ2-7,CASSFSKWEQYF,TGTGCCAGCAGCTTTAGCAAGTGGGAGCAGTACTTC
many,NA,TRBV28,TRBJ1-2,CASSPSTVNYGYTF,TGTGCCAGCAGTCCGTCGACAGTTAACTATGGCTACACCTTC
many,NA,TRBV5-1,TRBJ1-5,CASSSTGSGNQPQHF,TGCGCCAGCAGCTCAACAGGGTCGGGCAATCAGCCCCAGCATTTT
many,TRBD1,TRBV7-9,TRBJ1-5,CASSSLGQGHQPQHF,TGTGCCAGCAGCTCACTGGGACAGGGGCATCAGCCCCAGCATTTT
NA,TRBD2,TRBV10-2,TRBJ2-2,CASSESGGSLYTGELFF,TGCGCCAGCAGTGAGTCGGGGGGGAGTCTTTACACCGGGGAGCTGTTTTTT